These 15 T cell receptor beta chains came from one sample sequenced in a study of shared clonotypes between healthy human individuals. The data were produced by immunoSEQ multiplex PCR, yet TCRdb's version contains in-frame clones alone and is incomplete. This sample carries more than 2 million clones, approximately 94% of them seen once, and the ten largest clones take over 0.1%. Sequencing input: naive CD4+ T cells sorted from blood. The subset: CD45RA+ positively selected. The receptors come from a man between 18 and 35 years old in good health.

V is TRBV19 and J is TRBJ2-2; 11 bases are a match to TRBD1. In germline, CDR1 is LNHDA, CDR2 SQIVND (reference sequence). V was clipped by 6 bases and J by 4 bases; unmatched bases: 4. The CDR3 length is 15 residues. The CDR3 DNA is TGTGCCAGTAGGACGGGACAGGGGGTCACCGGGGAGCTGTTTTTT. Translation: CASRTGQGVTGELFF.

This chain joins TRBV28 and TRBJ2-1; D is unresolved. The CDR3 spans 14 residues. The germline V gene encodes CDR1 MDHEN and CDR2 SYDVKM. The V end was cut by 4 bases, the J end by 4 bases, with 11 bases between. The CDR3 nucleotides are TGTGCCAGCAGTTCCATCCAGTCTTACAATGAGCAGTTCTTC. It specifies CASSSIQSYNEQFF.

V usage is TRBV19 and J usage is TRBJ2-7, with unresolved D. The CDR3 is made up of 15 amino acids. V lost 5 bases and J 0 bases, leaving 14 bases between the germline ends. CDR1 is LNHDA and CDR2 is SQIVND in the germline V gene (reference sequence). The CDR3 sequence is CASSEMGFSSYEQYF. In nucleotides, the CDR3 is TGTGCCAGTAGTGAAATGGGTTTTAGCTCCTACGAGCAGTACTTC.

On this clone itself: In the same sample, other DNA sequences code for this CDR3. The CDR3 reads CASRRNTEAFF. CDR3 bases: TGTGCCAGCAGAAGAAACACTGAAGCTTTCTTT. J is TRBJ1-1 and V is TRBV6-5, with D unclear. Trimming stripped 6 bases from V and 2 bases from J, with 4 bases between. The CDR3 is 11 amino acids. Germline V gives CDR1 MNHEY, CDR2 SVGAGI.

J is TRBJ2-2 and V is TRBV5-1, with TRBD2 matching over 7 bases. V lost 0 bases and J lost 6; bases outside the gene matches: 11. Germline V CDR1 and CDR2: SGHRS, YFSETQ. The CDR3 contains 17 residues. The CDR3 nucleotides read TGCGCCAGCAGCTTGGGTCTTTTGGCGGGAGTCCCCGGGGAGCTGTTTTTT. Translating gives CASSLGLLAGVPGELFF.

This clone has more than one count but fewer than ten. Other nucleotide sequences in the sample specify the same CDR3. The chain carries TRBV7-2 and TRBJ1-6; 9 bases map to TRBD1. The CDR3 is made up of 15 amino acids. Germline CDR1 and CDR2: SGHTA and FQGNSA. Losses at the gene ends were 0 bases for V and 7 bases for J; bases not matched to a gene: 1. CDR3 sequence: CASSLAGTGNSPLHF. In nucleotides, the CDR3 is TGTGCCAGCAGCTTAGCCGGGACAGGGAATTCACCCCTCCACTTT.

CDR3 in amino acids: CASSLEQRTGANVLTF. CDR3 coding DNA: TGTGCCAGCAGCTTGGAACAGCGAACTGGGGCCAACGTCCTGACTTTC. V usage is TRBV5-6 and J usage is TRBJ2-6; D gene unclear. Per the germline V gene, CDR1 is SGHDT and CDR2 is YYEEEE. The ends were cut back, 0 bases at V and 2 bases at J, with 9 bases in the middle. CDR3 length: 16 residues.

The V and J genes are TRBV11-2 and TRBJ2-7, with D perhaps matching TRBD1 (7 bases). The CDR3 is 16 residues long. Trimming took 2 bases from V and 5 from J, leaving 19 bases between them. The germline CDR1 and CDR2 sequences are SGHAT and FQNNGV. DNA of the CDR3: TGTGCCAGCAGCTTATTATCTTGGCAGGGGGGCCACGAGCAGTACTTC. Translated: CASSLLSWQGGHEQYF. The complete variable domain, with remaining parts taken from reference TRBV11-2 and TRBJ2-7, reads EAGVAQSPRYKIIEKRQSVAFWCNPISGHATLYWYQQILGQGPKLLIQFQNNGVVDDSQLPKDRFSAERLKGVDSTLKIQPAKLEDSAVYLCASSLLSWQGGHEQYFGPGTRLTVT.

The rearrangement links TRBV10-3 to TRBJ2-1; 10 bases map to TRBD1. V shed 10 bases, J shed 0 bases, and the junction held 15 bases outside the gene matches. The CDR3 covers 18 residues. Germline V lookup: CDR1 ENHRY, CDR2 SYGVKD. CDR3 loop: CATSGQGPNSNSYNEQFF. DNA of the CDR3: TGTGCCACCTCGGGACAGGGGCCAAACTCAAACTCCTACAATGAGCAGTTCTTC.

This chain links TRBV5-4 with TRBJ2-1, with TRBD1 matching 8 bases. The CDR3 is 13 amino acids. The V segment lost 9 bases and the J segment 5 bases; nucleotides outside the gene matches: 7. Germline values: CDR1 SGHNT, CDR2 YYREEE (reference sequence). This CDR3 is CAMAGTGDNEQFF. The CDR3, as DNA: TGTGCCATGGCCGGGACAGGAGACAATGAGCAGTTCTTC.

The CDR3 sequence is CASSGTENQPQHF. As DNA, the CDR3 is TGTGCCAGTAGTGGGACAGAAAATCAGCCCCAGCATTTT. The chain employs TRBV19 and TRBJ1-5; TRBD1 agrees at 7 bases. V shed 5 bases and J 4 bases; nucleotides not matched to a gene: 2. CDR3 length: 13 residues. Germline loops: CDR1 LNHDA, CDR2 SQIVND (reference sequence).

The chain has TRBV7-8 and TRBJ2-5, with TRBD1 matching 8 bases. This CDR3 spans 13 amino acids. The V gene's germline CDR1 is SGHVS and CDR2 FQNEAQ. The trim removed 4 bases at V and 4 bases at J, leaving 2 bases unmatched. Here the CDR3 reads CASSSGQGETQYF. The CDR3 region has the DNA TGTGCCAGCAGCTCCGGACAGGGAGAGACCCAGTACTTC. Together with reference TRBV7-8 and TRBJ2-5, the CDR3 gives the full variable domain: GAGVSQSPRYKVAKRGQDVALRCDPISGHVSLFWYQQALGQGPEFLTYFQNEAQLDKSGLPSDRFFAERPEGSVSTLKIQRTQQEDSAVYLCASSSGQGETQYFGPGTRLLVL.

The chain recombines TRBV2 with TRBJ2-7, with TRBD2 identical over 8 bases. The germline V gene has CDR1 SNHLY and CDR2 FYNNEI. This CDR3 region has 12 residues. V lost 11 bases, J lost 4 bases, and 7 bases stayed unmatched. CDR3 in amino acids: CASGGVRYEQYF. The DNA of the CDR3 is TGTGCCTCGGGGGGGGTGAGGTACGAGCAGTACTTC. Full variable domain (rest looked up from reference TRBV2 and TRBJ2-7): EPEVTQTPSHQVTQMGQEVILRCVPISNHLYFYWYRQILGQKVEFLVSFYNNEISEKSEIFDDQFSVERPDGSNFTLKIRSTKLEDSAMYFCASGGVRYEQYFGPGTRLTVT.

In DNA, the CDR3 is TGTGCCAGCAGCTTAGGTGTGCAGGGAAACAATCAGCCCCAGCATTTT. It is translated as CASSLGVQGNNQPQHF. The rearrangement links TRBV7-6 to TRBJ1-5, with a weak D call TRBD1 (5 bases). The CDR3 has 16 residues. Trimming took off 1 base at V and 3 bases at J, with 13 bases between the two ends. Germline CDR1 reads SGHVS; CDR2 reads FNYEAQ.

The chain has TRBV11-2 and TRBJ1-6; D unresolved. The V gene's germline CDR1 is SGHAT and CDR2 FQNNGV. The ends were cut back, 5 bases at V and 6 bases at J, with 8 bases in the middle. The CDR3 runs 13 residues. The CDR3 reads CASSPRPNSPLHF. DNA of the CDR3: TGTGCCAGCAGCCCCCGCCCTAATTCACCCCTCCACTTT.